These 3 T cell receptor beta chains were sequenced from one sample in a study of blood T cells in healthy people across ages. PCR was performed a second time for about 7 to 11 cycles using a sample-barcoded 5' primer and a J-beta primer mix. TCRdb processed the 5' RACE reads anew with MiXCR; each CDR3 protein has one entry. The sample holds about 1.4 million distinct CDR3 sequences, approximately 59% seen once. The sequencing input was blood. These receptor sequences come from a man between 18 and 29 years old in good health.

The gene calls are TRBV4-2 and TRBJ1-6, with a tentative D call TRBD1 (5 bases). The CDR3 is 15 amino acids. Germline V gene data show CDR1 as LGHNA and CDR2 as YNFKEQ. Trimming removed 0 bases from V and 8 bases from J, with 11 bases in between. The DNA for the CDR3 is TGTGCCAGCAGCCAAGATAGGGGTTTCGATTCACCCCTCCACTTT. This sequence encodes CASSQDRGFDSPLHF.

This clonotype occurred a few times. The chain recombines TRBV7-9 with TRBJ1-1; weak D call: TRBD1 (5 bases). Between the trimmed V and J ends, which lost 2 bases and 10 bases, there was a span of 26 bases. Germline CDR1 is SEHNR and CDR2 is FQNEAQ (reference sequence). The CDR3 loop spans 17 amino acids. The CDR3 spells CASSLPSLGRKLDGAFF. Written as DNA, the CDR3 is TGTGCCAGCAGCTTACCCTCTTTGGGACGGAAGCTGGATGGAGCTTTCTTT.

This clonotype was seen only a few times. The chain joins TRBV7-9 to TRBJ1-1, with D tentatively TRBD1 (6 bases). The germline V gene encodes CDR1 SEHNR and CDR2 FQNEAQ (reference sequence). The CDR3 contains 12 residues. V dropped 5 bases and J dropped 8 bases, with 12 bases sitting between them. This CDR3 reads CASSQRGGEAFF. CDR3 bases: TGTGCCAGCAGCCAGAGAGGGGGAGAAGCTTTCTTT.